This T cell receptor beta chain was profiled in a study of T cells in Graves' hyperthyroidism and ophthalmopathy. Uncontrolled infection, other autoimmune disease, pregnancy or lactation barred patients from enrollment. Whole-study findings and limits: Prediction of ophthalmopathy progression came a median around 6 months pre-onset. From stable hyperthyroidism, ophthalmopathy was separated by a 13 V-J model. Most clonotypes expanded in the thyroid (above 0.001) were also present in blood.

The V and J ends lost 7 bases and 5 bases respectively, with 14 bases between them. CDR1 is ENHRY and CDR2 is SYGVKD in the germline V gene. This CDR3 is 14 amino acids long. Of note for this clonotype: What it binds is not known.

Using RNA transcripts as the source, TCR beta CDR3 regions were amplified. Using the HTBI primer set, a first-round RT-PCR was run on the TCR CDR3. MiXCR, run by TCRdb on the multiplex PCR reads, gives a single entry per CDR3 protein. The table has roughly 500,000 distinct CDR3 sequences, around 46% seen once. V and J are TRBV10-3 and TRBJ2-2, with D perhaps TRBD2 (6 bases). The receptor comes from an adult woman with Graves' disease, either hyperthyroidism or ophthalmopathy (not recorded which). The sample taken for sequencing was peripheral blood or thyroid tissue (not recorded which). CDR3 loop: CAITGRERTGELFF. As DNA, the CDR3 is TGTGCCATCACCGGCCGGGAGCGAACCGGGGAGCTGTTTTTT.